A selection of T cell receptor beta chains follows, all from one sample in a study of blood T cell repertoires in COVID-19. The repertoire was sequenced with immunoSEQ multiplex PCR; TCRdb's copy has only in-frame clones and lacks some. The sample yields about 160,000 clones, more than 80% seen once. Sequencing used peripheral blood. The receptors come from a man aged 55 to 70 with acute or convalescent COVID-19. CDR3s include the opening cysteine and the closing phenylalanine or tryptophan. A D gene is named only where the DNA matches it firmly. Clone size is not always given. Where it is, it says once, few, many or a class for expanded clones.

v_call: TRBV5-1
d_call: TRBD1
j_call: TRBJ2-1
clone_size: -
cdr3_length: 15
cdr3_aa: CASGTGTGVWGEQFF
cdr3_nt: TGCGCCAGCGGGACCGGGACAGGGGTTTGGGGTGAGCAGTTCTTC

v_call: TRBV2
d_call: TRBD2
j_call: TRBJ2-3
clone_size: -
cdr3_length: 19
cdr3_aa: CASSLRTSGGAFRTDTQYF
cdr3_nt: TGTGCCAGCAGTCTACGGACTAGCGGGGGGGCTTTTCGCACAGATACGCAGTATTTT

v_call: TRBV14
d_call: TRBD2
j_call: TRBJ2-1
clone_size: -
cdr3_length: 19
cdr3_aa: CASSLPPGASGGYYNEQFF
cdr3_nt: TGTGCCAGCAGCCTACCCCCGGGCGCTAGCGGGGGGTACTACAATGAGCAGTTCTTC

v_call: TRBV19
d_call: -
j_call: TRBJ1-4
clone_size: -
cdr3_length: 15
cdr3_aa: CASSAPGATNEKLFF
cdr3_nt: TGTGCCAGTAGTGCCCCAGGCGCAACTAATGAAAAACTGTTTTTT

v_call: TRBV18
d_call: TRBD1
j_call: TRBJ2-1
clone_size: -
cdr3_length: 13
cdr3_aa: CASSPGTGGAAFF
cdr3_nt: TGTGCCAGCTCACCAGGGACAGGGGGCGCCGCGTTCTTC

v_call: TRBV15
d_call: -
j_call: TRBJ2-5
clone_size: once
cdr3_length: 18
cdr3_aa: CATSRDVDLTGEGETQYF
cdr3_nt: TGTGCCACCAGCAGAGATGTCGATTTGACAGGGGAGGGAGAGACCCAGTACTTC

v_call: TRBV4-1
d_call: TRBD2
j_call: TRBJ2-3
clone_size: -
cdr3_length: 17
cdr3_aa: CASSQPTSGGALDTQYF
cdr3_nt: TGCGCCAGCAGCCAGCCGACTAGCGGGGGGGCACTGGATACGCAGTATTTT

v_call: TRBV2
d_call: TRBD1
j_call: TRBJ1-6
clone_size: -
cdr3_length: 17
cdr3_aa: CASSATGDSPGNSPLHF
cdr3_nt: TGTGCCAGCAGCGCCACAGGGGACTCGCCCGGAAATTCACCCCTCCACTTT

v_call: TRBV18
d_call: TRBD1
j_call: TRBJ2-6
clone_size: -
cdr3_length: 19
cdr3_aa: CASSPLRGQGYSGANVLTF
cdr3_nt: TGTGCCAGCTCACCACTACGCGGACAGGGATATTCTGGGGCCAACGTCCTGACTTTC

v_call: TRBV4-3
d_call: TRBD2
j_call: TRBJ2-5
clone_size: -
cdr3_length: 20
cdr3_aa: CASSQGVAGGHSRSQETQYF
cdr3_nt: TGCGCCAGCAGCCAAGGGGTAGCGGGGGGCCATTCCCGATCTCAAGAGACCCAGTACTTC

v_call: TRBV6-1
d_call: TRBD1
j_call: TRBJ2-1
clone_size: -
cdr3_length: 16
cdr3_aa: CASSEGRDRGRNEQFF
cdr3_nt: TGTGCCAGCAGTGAAGGTCGGGACAGGGGTCGCAATGAGCAGTTCTTC

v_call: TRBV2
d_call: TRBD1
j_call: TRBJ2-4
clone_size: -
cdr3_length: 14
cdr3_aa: CASEDRGHSWVQYF
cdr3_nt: TGTGCCAGCGAGGACAGGGGGCATAGCTGGGTACAGTACTTC

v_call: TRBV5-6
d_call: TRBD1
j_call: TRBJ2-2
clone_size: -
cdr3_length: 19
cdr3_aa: CASRGKETGANRRTGELFF
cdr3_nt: TGTGCCAGCAGGGGAAAGGAGACAGGGGCTAATAGGCGGACCGGGGAGCTGTTTTTT

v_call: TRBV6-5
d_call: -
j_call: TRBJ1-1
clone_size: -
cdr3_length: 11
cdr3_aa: CASSTDREAFF
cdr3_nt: TGTGCCAGCAGTACAGACAGAGAAGCTTTCTTT

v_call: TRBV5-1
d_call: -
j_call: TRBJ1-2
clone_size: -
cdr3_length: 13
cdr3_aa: CASSPSPQVGYTF
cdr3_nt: TGCGCCAGCAGCCCCAGCCCCCAGGTTGGCTACACCTTC

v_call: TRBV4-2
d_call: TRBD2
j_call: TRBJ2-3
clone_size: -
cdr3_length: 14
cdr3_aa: CASSLSGDTDTQYF
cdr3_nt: TGTGCCAGCAGCCTTAGCGGGGATACAGATACGCAGTATTTT

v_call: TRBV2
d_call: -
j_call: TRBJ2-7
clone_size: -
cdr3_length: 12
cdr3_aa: CASHDFNYEQYF
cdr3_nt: TGTGCCAGCCACGACTTCAACTACGAGCAGTACTTC

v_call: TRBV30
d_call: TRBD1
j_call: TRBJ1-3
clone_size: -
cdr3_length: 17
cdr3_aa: CAWSVQGATLYGNTIYF
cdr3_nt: TGTGCCTGGAGTGTACAGGGGGCTACACTGTATGGAAACACCATATATTTT

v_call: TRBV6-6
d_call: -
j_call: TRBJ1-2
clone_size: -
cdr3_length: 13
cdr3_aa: CASSPGNQPGYTF
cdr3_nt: TGTGCCAGCAGTCCGGGAAATCAACCCGGCTACACCTTC

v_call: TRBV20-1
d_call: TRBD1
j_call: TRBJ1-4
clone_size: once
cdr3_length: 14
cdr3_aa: CSASIGTGGEKLFF
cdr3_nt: TGCAGCGCTAGTATCGGGACAGGGGGTGAAAAACTGTTTTTT

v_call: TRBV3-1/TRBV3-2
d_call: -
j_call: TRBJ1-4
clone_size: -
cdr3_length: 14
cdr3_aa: CATQNTGIGEKLFF
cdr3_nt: TGTGCCACCCAGAACACGGGGATTGGGGAAAAACTGTTTTTT

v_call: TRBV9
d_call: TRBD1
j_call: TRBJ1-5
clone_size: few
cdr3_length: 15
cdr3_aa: CASSVGTGGNQPQHF
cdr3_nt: TGTGCCAGCAGCGTGGGAACAGGGGGTAATCAGCCCCAGCATTTT

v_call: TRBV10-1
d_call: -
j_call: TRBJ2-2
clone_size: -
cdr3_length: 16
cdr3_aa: CASSESLGMNTGELFF
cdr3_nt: TGCGCCAGCAGTGAGTCGCTCGGGATGAACACCGGGGAGCTGTTTTTT

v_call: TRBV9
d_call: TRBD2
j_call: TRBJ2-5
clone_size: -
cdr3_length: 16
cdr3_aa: CASSVAQRGGGETQYF
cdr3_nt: TGTGCCAGCAGCGTAGCCCAGCGGGGGGGCGGGGAGACCCAGTACTTC

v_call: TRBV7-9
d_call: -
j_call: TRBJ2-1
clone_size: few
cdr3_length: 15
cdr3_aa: CASSPMGQTYNEQFF
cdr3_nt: TGTGCCAGCAGCCCCATGGGACAAACCTACAATGAGCAGTTCTTC

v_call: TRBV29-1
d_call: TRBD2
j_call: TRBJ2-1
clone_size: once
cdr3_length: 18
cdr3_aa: CSVEDLARSGGAYNEQFF
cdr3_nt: TGCAGCGTTGAAGATTTAGCCAGGAGCGGGGGGGCCTACAATGAGCAGTTCTTC

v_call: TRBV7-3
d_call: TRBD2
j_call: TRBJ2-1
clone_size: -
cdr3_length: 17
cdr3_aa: CASSLSSGGDYKNEQFF
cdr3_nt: TGTGCCAGCAGCTTATCTAGCGGGGGGGACTACAAAAATGAGCAGTTCTTC